These T cell receptor beta chains were read from a single sample in a study of OX40 agonist ivuxolimab in advanced cancers. TCRdb keeps only in-frame clones here, not all; method: immunoSEQ multiplex PCR. This sample has 65,000 to 90,000 clones; about 90% occur once, and the top ten carry 8.4%. The material was CD4+ or CD8+ T cells sorted from blood, obtained in a trial of the OX40 agonist ivuxolimab. The receptor source for this set is an adult with an advanced solid tumor such as melanoma, head and neck, liver or kidney cancer. Both conserved end residues are part of each CDR3. Fields, in order: D gene, clone size, J gene, V gene, CDR3 protein, CDR3 DNA. A D gene is named only where the DNA matches it firmly. Some rows have no size entry. The others give once, few or many, or a class for an expanded clone.

D: -; size: -; J: TRBJ2-5; V: TRBV28; CDR3: CASSLVQGEETQYF; DNA: TGTGCCAGCAGTTTAGTTCAGGGTGAAGAGACCCAGTACTTC
D: -; size: -; J: TRBJ2-4; V: TRBV11-3; CDR3: CASSFVKNIQYF; DNA: TGTGCCAGCAGCTTTGTCAAAAACATTCAGTACTTC
D: -; size: once; J: TRBJ1-5; V: TRBV4-1; CDR3: CASGDNQPQHF; DNA: TGCGCCAGCGGGGACAATCAGCCCCAGCATTTT
D: -; size: -; J: TRBJ1-2; V: TRBV10-3; CDR3: CAITPREGGF; DNA: TGTGCCATCACCCCGAGGGAAGGGGGCTTC
D: -; size: -; J: TRBJ1-1; V: TRBV18; CDR3: CASSPSQAVLNTEAFF; DNA: TGTGCCAGCTCACCCTCTCAGGCGGTATTGAACACTGAAGCTTTCTTT
D: -; size: -; J: TRBJ1-5; V: TRBV4-1; CDR3: CASSQESTGQYQPQHF; DNA: TGCGCCAGCAGCCAAGAATCGACAGGACAATATCAGCCCCAGCATTTT
D: -; size: -; J: TRBJ1-2; V: TRBV28; CDR3: CASSEGYAGYGYTF; DNA: TGTGCCAGCAGTGAGGGGTACGCGGGCTATGGCTACACCTTC
D: -; size: -; J: TRBJ2-1; V: TRBV6-1; CDR3: CATFTGSSYNEQFF; DNA: TGTGCCACGTTTACAGGTAGCTCCTACAATGAGCAGTTCTTC
D: -; size: -; J: TRBJ2-2; V: TRBV13; CDR3: CASSSLKHTGELFF; DNA: TGTGCCAGCAGCTCCCTCAAGCACACCGGGGAGCTGTTTTTT
D: -; size: -; J: TRBJ2-1; V: TRBV2; CDR3: CASIPTGPYNEQFF; DNA: TGTGCCAGCATCCCGACTGGCCCCTACAATGAGCAGTTCTTC
D: TRBD1; size: once; J: TRBJ1-2; V: TRBV6-5; CDR3: CASSGGDSLAYGYTF; DNA: TGTGCCAGCAGCGGGGGGGACAGTTTGGCCTATGGCTACACCTTC
D: TRBD1; size: -; J: TRBJ2-7; V: TRBV28; CDR3: CASSLWGTGSSYEQYF; DNA: TGTGCCAGCAGTTTATGGGGGACAGGCAGCTCCTACGAGCAGTACTTC
D: -; size: once; J: TRBJ2-7; V: TRBV7-6; CDR3: CASSPLVSSYEQYF; DNA: TGTGCCAGCAGCCCACTGGTAAGCTCCTACGAGCAGTACTTC
D: -; size: -; J: TRBJ2-2; V: TRBV2; CDR3: CASSEKVGELFF; DNA: TGTGCCAGCAGTGAAAAGGTCGGGGAGCTGTTTTTT
D: -; size: once; J: TRBJ2-1; V: TRBV28; CDR3: CASSLWSTEQFF; DNA: TGTGCCAGCAGTTTATGGTCTACTGAGCAGTTCTTC
D: -; size: -; J: TRBJ1-6; V: TRBV4-1; CDR3: CASSQDLESPLHF; DNA: TGCGCCAGCAGCCAAGATTTGGAGTCACCCCTCCACTTT
D: -; size: -; J: TRBJ2-3; V: TRBV27; CDR3: CASSLGSGATDTQYF; DNA: TGTGCCAGCAGTTTAGGTTCGGGAGCCACAGATACGCAGTATTTT
D: TRBD1; size: -; J: TRBJ1-2; V: TRBV6-1; CDR3: CASRRTGGEGYGYTF; DNA: TGTGCCAGCAGGAGGACAGGGGGCGAAGGATATGGCTACACCTTC
D: TRBD2; size: once; J: TRBJ2-1; V: TRBV11-3; CDR3: CASSLDRWTSGSNEQFF; DNA: TGTGCCAGCAGCTTAGATCGGTGGACTAGCGGGAGTAATGAGCAGTTCTTC
D: -; size: -; J: TRBJ2-1; V: TRBV28; CDR3: CASSFVGFGLFNEQFF; DNA: TGTGCCAGCAGTTTTGTCGGTTTTGGACTCTTCAATGAGCAGTTCTTC
D: TRBD1; size: -; J: TRBJ2-1; V: TRBV29-1; CDR3: CSAYLDRVGDEQFF; DNA: TGCAGCGCCTACCTCGACAGGGTTGGGGATGAGCAGTTCTTC
D: TRBD2; size: -; J: TRBJ2-1; V: TRBV9; CDR3: CASSARTSGGAFNEQFF; DNA: TGTGCCAGCAGCGCCAGGACTAGCGGGGGGGCTTTCAATGAGCAGTTCTTC
D: -; size: -; J: TRBJ2-1; V: TRBV6-1; CDR3: CAIAGDPYNEQFF; DNA: TGTGCCATCGCAGGGGACCCCTACAATGAGCAGTTCTTC
D: -; size: -; J: TRBJ1-5; V: TRBV9; CDR3: CASSPGYSNQPQHF; DNA: TGTGCCAGCAGCCCGGGCTATAGCAATCAGCCCCAGCATTTT
D: -; size: -; J: TRBJ1-1; V: TRBV6-5; CDR3: CASSYVGEGKKREAFF; DNA: TGTGCCAGCAGTTACGTAGGAGAGGGAAAAAAACGTGAAGCTTTCTTT
D: TRBD2; size: -; J: TRBJ2-3; V: TRBV5-4; CDR3: CASISSGASTDTQYF; DNA: TGTGCCAGCATCAGTAGCGGGGCTAGCACAGATACGCAGTATTTT
D: -; size: once; J: TRBJ1-1; V: TRBV5-1; CDR3: CAGSLFRELNTEAFF; DNA: TGCGCCGGCAGCCTCTTTCGGGAATTAAACACTGAAGCTTTCTTT
D: -; size: -; J: TRBJ2-6; V: TRBV9; CDR3: CASSVGFGANVLTF; DNA: TGTGCCAGCAGCGTAGGGTTTGGGGCCAACGTCCTGACTTTC
D: -; size: -; J: TRBJ2-3; V: TRBV11-2; CDR3: CASSSRDDGTDTQYF; DNA: TGTGCCAGCAGCTCCCGGGACGATGGCACAGATACGCAGTATTTT
D: -; size: -; J: TRBJ1-2; V: TRBV1; CDR3: CTSSQEPTGGLGYTF; DNA: TGCACCAGCAGCCAAGAACCGACAGGGGGCCTTGGCTACACCTTC
D: TRBD2; size: -; J: TRBJ2-1; V: TRBV5-6; CDR3: CASSLGGESVNEQFF; DNA: TGTGCCAGCAGCCTCGGGGGGGAAAGCGTCAATGAGCAGTTCTTC
D: -; size: -; J: TRBJ2-2; V: TRBV9; CDR3: CASSWSDTGELFF; DNA: TGTGCCAGCAGCTGGTCCGACACCGGGGAGCTGTTTTTT
D: -; size: -; J: TRBJ1-5; V: TRBV19; CDR3: CASSLIYGNQPQHF; DNA: TGTGCCAGTAGTCTCATTTACGGCAATCAGCCCCAGCATTTT
D: -; size: -; J: TRBJ2-7; V: TRBV9; CDR3: CASSVGDGVGGLSYEQYF; DNA: TGTGCCAGCAGCGTAGGGGACGGGGTAGGAGGGCTCTCCTACGAGCAGTACTTC